The 16 T cell receptor beta chains below come from one sample, sequenced in a study of blood T cell repertoires in COVID-19. Clones were read by immunoSEQ multiplex PCR, and TCRdb kept only the in-frame ones, dropping some. The top ten clones hold roughly 3.9% of a sample with under 200,000 clones, 87% of them seen once. Sequenced material: peripheral blood. All receptors come from a man between 18 and 29 years old with active or convalescent COVID-19.

The rearrangement joins TRBV7-9 to TRBJ1-3; D perhaps matches TRBD1 (5 bases). Germline CDR1 reads SEHNR; CDR2 reads FQNEAQ (reference sequence). V shed 5 bases and J shed 3 bases, with 14 bases lying between them. The CDR3 spans 15 residues. The CDR3 loop is CASSARKGFGNTIYF. CDR3 nucleotides: TGTGCCAGCAGCGCCCGAAAGGGGTTTGGAAACACCATATATTTT.

This clone was counted once. This chain uses TRBV9 with TRBJ1-2, with D possibly TRBD1 on 6 matching bases. The CDR3 is 15 residues long. Germline V CDR1 and CDR2: SGDLS, YYNGEE. V was clipped by 1 base and J by 5 bases, with 15 bases between them. Written as DNA, the CDR3 is TGTGCCAGCAGCGTATTAGGACAGCGTGTTTATGGCTACACCTTC. Its translation: CASSVLGQRVYGYTF.

The chain has TRBV5-1 and TRBJ1-6; possibly TRBD1 for D (5 bases). The ends were cut back, 5 bases at V and 10 bases at J, with 13 bases in the middle. CDR3 length: 13 residues. The germline V gene encodes CDR1 SGHRS and CDR2 YFSETQ. The CDR3 DNA reads TGCGCCAGCAGATGGGGCGACGGATCACCCCTCCACTTT. It yields the protein CASRWGDGSPLHF.

This rearrangement joins TRBV6-1 to TRBJ2-6; D uncertain. The CDR3 spans 15 residues. Germline CDR1 and CDR2: MNHNS and SASEGT. V was shortened by 0 bases and J by 4 bases, with 7 bases between the two germline ends. The CDR3 DNA reads TGTGCCAGCAGTGAAGCGTGGGCAGGGGCCAACGTCCTGACTTTC. Residues: CASSEAWAGANVLTF.

The rearrangement joins TRBV5-4 to TRBJ2-7; D gene ambiguous. Looked up from germline, CDR1 is SGHNT and CDR2 is YYREEE (reference sequence). V was pared by 4 bases and J by 2 bases, with 13 bases between. The CDR3 spans 14 residues. CDR3: CASSPTTRTYEQYF. CDR3 nucleotide sequence: TGTGCCAGCAGCCCCACTACAAGGACCTACGAGCAGTACTTC.

V usage is TRBV6-6 and J usage is TRBJ1-2; 9 nucleotides agree with TRBD1. The V and J ends lost 6 bases and 4 bases, in that order; junction bases with no gene match: 6. The V gene's germline CDR1 is MNHNY and CDR2 SVGAGI (reference sequence). The CDR3 runs to 14 residues. The CDR3 sequence is CASSPPTGGYGYTF. CDR3 DNA: TGTGCCAGCAGCCCCCCGACAGGGGGCTATGGCTACACCTTC.

This chain links TRBV19 with TRBJ2-2; D gene unclear. The V end was cut by 3 bases, the J end by 1 base, with 6 bases between. This CDR3 region has 14 residues. CDR1 LNHDA and CDR2 SQIVND come from the germline V gene (reference sequence). As DNA, the CDR3 is TGTGCCAGTAGTATTCTAGGGAACACCGGGGAGCTGTTTTTT. Amino acids: CASSILGNTGELFF. Supplemented by reference TRBV19 and TRBJ2-2, the full variable domain reads DGGITQSPKYLFRKEGQNVTLSCEQNLNHDAMYWYRQDPGQGLRLIYYSQIVNDFQKGDIAEGYSVSREKKESFPLTVTSAQKNPTAFYLCASSILGNTGELFFGEGSRLTVL.

V usage is TRBV9 and J usage is TRBJ2-5; 9 positions agree with TRBD1. This CDR3 has 18 amino acids. Germline V gene lookup returns CDR1 SGDLS and CDR2 YYNGEE. The junction had 10 bases not matched to a gene; V was cut back by 0 bases and J by 1 base. In nucleotides, the CDR3 is TGTGCCAGCAGCGTAGCTCCCCCCGGGACAGGGACCCAAGAGACCCAGTACTTC. Protein sequence: CASSVAPPGTGTQETQYF.

The chain is built from TRBV7-2 and TRBJ2-1; possible D gene TRBD2, 6 bases. V gave up 6 bases and J gave up 9 bases, with 15 bases separating them. The CDR3 runs 13 residues. Per germline, CDR1 SGHTA and CDR2 FQGNSA. The CDR3 DNA reads TGTGCCAGCAGGGCTACTAGCATTATTGAGCAGTTCTTC. Its translation: CASRATSIIEQFF.

This chain joins TRBV13 and TRBJ2-7, with TRBD1 matching over 7 bases. The ends lost 5 bases at V and 0 bases at J; junction bases unmatched: 10. The V gene's germline CDR1 is PRHDT and CDR2 FYEKMQ (reference sequence). The CDR3 runs to 16 residues. CDR3 protein: CASSHGQVATSYEQYF. The CDR3 bases are TGTGCCAGCAGCCACGGACAGGTCGCGACCTCCTACGAGCAGTACTTC.

This CDR3 is CASSYSAETYNEQFF. DNA of the CDR3: TGTGCCAGCAGTTACTCTGCGGAGACCTACAATGAGCAGTTCTTC. The V gene is TRBV6-5, the J gene TRBJ2-1; D is uncertain. Trimming removed 0 bases at V and 2 bases at J, with 8 bases between. The CDR3 covers 15 residues. CDR1 is MNHEY and CDR2 is SVGAGI in the germline V gene.

This clone was seen once. The gene calls are TRBV18 and TRBJ2-7, with D perhaps TRBD2 (5 bases). Germline-derived CDR1 and CDR2 are KGHSH and LQKENI. Trimming pared 0 bases from V and 3 bases from J, leaving 9 bases between. The CDR3 runs 14 residues. The CDR3 DNA reads as TGTGCCAGCTCACCACCAGGAGGCTACTACGAGCAGTACTTC. Translation: CASSPPGGYYEQYF.

The genes are TRBV4-1 and TRBJ2-3; 10 nucleotides agree with TRBD2. CDR1 and CDR2 (germline): MGHRA, YSYEKL. This CDR3 has 17 residues. J gave up 2 bases and V 4 bases, and 9 bases lay outside the gene matches. Written as DNA, the CDR3 is TGCGCCAGCAGCCCGTCTCAAGCGGGAGGGCCCACAGATACGCAGTATTTT. Translating it yields CASSPSQAGGPTDTQYF.

The genes are TRBV15 and TRBJ1-2; D is uncertain. Germline values: CDR1 LNHNV, CDR2 YYDKDF (reference sequence). The CDR3 sequence is 15 residues long. V was clipped by 5 bases and J by 6 bases, with 19 bases between them. This CDR3 reads CATSPLGRVGDGYTF. The CDR3 nucleotides read TGTGCCACCAGCCCTCTAGGGAGGGTCGGGGATGGCTACACCTTC.

This chain uses TRBV10-3 with TRBJ1-2, with 7 nucleotides matching TRBD1. The CDR3 has 15 amino acids. With 3 bases clipped from V and 1 base from J, the junction kept 5 bases outside the gene matches. Germline V gene lookup returns CDR1 ENHRY and CDR2 SYGVKD. The DNA for the CDR3 is TGTGCCATCAGTGAAAAGGGACAGAATAACTATGGCTACACCTTC. Translating gives CAISEKGQNNYGYTF.

V and J are TRBV6-2 or TRBV6-3 and TRBJ2-4; unclear D gene. The length of the CDR3 is 19 residues. The V gene's germline CDR1 is MNHEY and CDR2 SVGEGT. The V end lost 5 bases, the J end lost 0 bases, and 23 bases lay between the germline ends. CDR3 residues: CASSPWSQLTLIAKNIQYF. CDR3 DNA: TGTGCCAGCAGTCCCTGGTCGCAGTTAACATTAATAGCCAAAAACATTCAGTACTTC.